This T cell receptor beta chain emerged from a study of blood T cell repertoires in COVID-19. The CDR3 has 16 amino acids. J was trimmed by 2 bases and V by 0 bases; bases with no gene match: 5. Germline loops: CDR1 LGHNA, CDR2 YSLEER. In this sample, this clone turned up a few times. Libraries were prepared by immunoSEQ multiplex PCR; TCRdb keeps only in-frame clonotypes and omits some of them. The repertoire consists of approximately 240,000 clones, with approximately 90% occurring once and the leading ten covering 10% to 15%. The source material was peripheral blood. The chain joins TRBV4-3 to TRBJ2-3, with TRBD2 identical over 7 bases. The receptor was isolated from a woman aged 18-35 years who had recovered from COVID-19. In DNA, the CDR3 is TGCGCCAGCAGCCAAGAACTAGCGCTACACACAGATACGCAGTATTTT. Translated: CASSQELALHTDTQYF.